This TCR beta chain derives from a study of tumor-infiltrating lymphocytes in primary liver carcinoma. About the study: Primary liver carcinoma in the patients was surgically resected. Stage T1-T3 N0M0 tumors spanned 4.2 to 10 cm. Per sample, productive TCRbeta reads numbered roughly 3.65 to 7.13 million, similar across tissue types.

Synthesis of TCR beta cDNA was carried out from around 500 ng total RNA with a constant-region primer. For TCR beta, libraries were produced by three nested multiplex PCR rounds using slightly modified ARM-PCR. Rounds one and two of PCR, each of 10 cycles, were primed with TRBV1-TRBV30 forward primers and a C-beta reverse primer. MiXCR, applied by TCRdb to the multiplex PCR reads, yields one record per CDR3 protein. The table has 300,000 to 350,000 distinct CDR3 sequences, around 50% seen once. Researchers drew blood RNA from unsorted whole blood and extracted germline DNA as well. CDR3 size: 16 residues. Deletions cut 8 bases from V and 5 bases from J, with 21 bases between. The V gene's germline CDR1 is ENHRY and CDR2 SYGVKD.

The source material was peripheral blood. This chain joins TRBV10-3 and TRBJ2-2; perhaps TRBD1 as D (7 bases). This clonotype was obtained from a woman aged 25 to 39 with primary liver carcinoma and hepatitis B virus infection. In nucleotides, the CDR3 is TGTGCCATCTGTGCGGCGGGACAGAGGGGGACCGGGGAGCTGTTTTTT. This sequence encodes CAICAAGQRGTGELFF.